This T cell receptor (beta chain) was obtained from a study of tumour-infiltrating T cells in Burkitt lymphoma. On the study more broadly: Overall and progression-free survival were predicted by productive clonality.

Libraries were prepared by immunoSEQ multiplex PCR; TCRdb keeps only in-frame clonotypes and omits some of them. Here the sample spans roughly 1,700 clones, almost 70% being singletons. The clonotype was recovered from a human donor with diffuse large B-cell lymphoma. Sequenced input: tumor tissue.

The CDR3 sequence: CASSGVQGSGANVLTF. The CDR3 region has the DNA TGTGCCAGCAGCGGTGTACAGGGCTCCGGGGCCAACGTCCTGACTTTC. The rearrangement joins TRBV7-2 to TRBJ2-6; a possible D gene is TRBD1 (6 bases). Trimming removed 5 bases at V and 4 bases at J, with 15 bases between. The CDR3 runs 16 residues. CDR1 SGHTA and CDR2 FQGNSA come from the germline V gene. Supplemented by reference TRBV7-2 and TRBJ2-6, the full variable domain reads GAGVSQSPSNKVTEKGKDVELRCDPISGHTALYWYRQSLGQGLEFLIYFQGNSAPDKSGLPSDRFSAERTGGSVSTLTIQRTQQEDSAVYLCASSGVQGSGANVLTFGAGSRLTVL.